This T cell receptor beta chain originates from a study of technical replicates of blood from several donors. The CDR3 covers 15 residues. Trimming at V came to 5 bases and at J to 0 bases, leaving 6 bases not matched to a gene. Germline CDR1 reads SGHNT; CDR2 reads YENEEA. Clones were sequenced by immunoSEQ multiplex PCR, and TCRdb holds only the in-frame ones, with some missing. This sample yields around 89,000 clones, of which about 94% are seen a single time; around 0.22% belongs to the top ten. Sequenced input: T cells isolated from PBMCs. This receptor was identified in a human donor in good health. V usage is TRBV11-3 and J usage is TRBJ2-7; 8 bases are shared with TRBD2. CDR3 coding DNA: TGTGCCAGCAGCCTTCGAGCGGGAGACTCCTACGAGCAGTACTTC. Amino acids: CASSLRAGDSYEQYF.